This record concerns one TCR beta chain sequence. Deletions cut 10 bases from V and 0 bases from J, with 19 bases between. The CDR3 is 16 residues long. From germline, CDR1 is MDHEN and CDR2 SYDVKM. An assay was performed, and its level was deep. TCRdb's copy holds only in-frame clones and misses some; the assay was immunoSEQ multiplex PCR. The sample yields 2.3 million or so clones, 90% to 95% seen once. The sample is drawn from a study of shared clonotypes between healthy human individuals. The source of this sequence is a man between 18 and 35 years old in good health. Some clones in this sample may be carry-over from other donors' samples. The chain couples TRBV28 to TRBJ2-1, with a possible D match to TRBD2 (6 bases). Material for sequencing was naive CD4+ T cells from PBMCs. Subset noted: CD45RA+ positively selected. CDR3 in DNA: TGTGCCACTCGGGAGTCGCGGGGCGCCTCCTACAATGAGCAGTTCTTC. This encodes CATRESRGASYNEQFF.